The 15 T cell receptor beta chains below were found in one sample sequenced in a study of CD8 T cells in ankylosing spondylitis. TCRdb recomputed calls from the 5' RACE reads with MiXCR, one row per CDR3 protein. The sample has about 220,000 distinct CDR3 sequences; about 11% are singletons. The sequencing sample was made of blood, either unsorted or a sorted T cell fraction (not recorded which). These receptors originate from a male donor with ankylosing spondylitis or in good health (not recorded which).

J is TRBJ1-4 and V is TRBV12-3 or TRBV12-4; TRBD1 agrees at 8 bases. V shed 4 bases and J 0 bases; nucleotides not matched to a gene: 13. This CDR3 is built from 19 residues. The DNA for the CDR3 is TGTGCCAGCAGTTCGTACAGGGGGGTGGGGGTCACAACTAATGAAAAACTGTTTTTT. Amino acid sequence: CASSSYRGVGVTTNEKLFF.

CDR3 protein: CASSDRTGGSSGYTF. CDR3 nucleotides: TGCGCCAGCAGCGACCGTACAGGGGGATCGTCCGGCTACACCTTC. The gene calls are TRBV5-1 and TRBJ1-2; TRBD1 matches 8 bases. Trimming at V came to 4 bases and at J to 8 bases, leaving 13 bases not matched to a gene. This CDR3 has 15 residues. Germline V gives CDR1 SGHRS, CDR2 YFSETQ. Complete variable domain (other parts from reference TRBV5-1 and TRBJ1-2): KAGVTQTPRYLIKTRGQQVTLSCSPISGHRSVSWYQQTPGQGLQFLFEYFSETQRNKGNFPGRFSGRQFSNSRSEMNVSTLELGDSALYLCASSDRTGGSSGYTFGSGTRLTVV.

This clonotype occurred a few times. The CDR3 sequence is CASSLGQGPPGQYF. CDR3 nucleotides: TGTGCCAGCAGTTTAGGACAGGGCCCCCCGGGGCAGTACTTC. This chain uses TRBV28 with TRBJ2-7, with TRBD1 matching 8 bases. V gave up 2 bases and J gave up 9 bases; unmatched junction bases: 9. The CDR3 loop spans 14 amino acids. Germline V gene lookup returns CDR1 MDHEN and CDR2 SYDVKM.

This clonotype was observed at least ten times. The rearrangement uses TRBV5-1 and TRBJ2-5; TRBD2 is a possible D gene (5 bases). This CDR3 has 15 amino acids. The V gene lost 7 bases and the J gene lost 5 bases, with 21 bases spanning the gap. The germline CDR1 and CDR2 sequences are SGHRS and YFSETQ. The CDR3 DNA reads TGCGCCAGCCGGACGAGTGAACTAGTAAGGGAGACCCAGTACTTC. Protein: CASRTSELVRETQYF.

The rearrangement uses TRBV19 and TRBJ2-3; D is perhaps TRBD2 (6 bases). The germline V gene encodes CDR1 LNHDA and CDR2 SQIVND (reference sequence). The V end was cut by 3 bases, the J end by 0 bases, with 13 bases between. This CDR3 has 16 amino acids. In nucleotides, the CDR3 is TGTGCCAGTAGTATCGGGGGAACCTATAGCACAGATACGCAGTATTTT. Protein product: CASSIGGTYSTDTQYF.

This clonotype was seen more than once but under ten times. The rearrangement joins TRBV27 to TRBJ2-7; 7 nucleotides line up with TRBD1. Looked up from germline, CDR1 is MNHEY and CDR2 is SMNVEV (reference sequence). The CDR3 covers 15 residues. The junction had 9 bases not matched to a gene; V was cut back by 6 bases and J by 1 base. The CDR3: CASRSMGQSSYEQYF. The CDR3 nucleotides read TGTGCCAGCAGATCAATGGGACAGTCTTCCTACGAGCAGTACTTC.

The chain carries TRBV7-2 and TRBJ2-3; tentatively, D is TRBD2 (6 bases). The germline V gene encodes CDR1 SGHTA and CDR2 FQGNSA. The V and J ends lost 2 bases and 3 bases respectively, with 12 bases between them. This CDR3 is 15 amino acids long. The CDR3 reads CASSLWRGRTDTQYF. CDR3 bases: TGTGCCAGCAGCTTATGGAGGGGCCGGACAGATACGCAGTATTTT.

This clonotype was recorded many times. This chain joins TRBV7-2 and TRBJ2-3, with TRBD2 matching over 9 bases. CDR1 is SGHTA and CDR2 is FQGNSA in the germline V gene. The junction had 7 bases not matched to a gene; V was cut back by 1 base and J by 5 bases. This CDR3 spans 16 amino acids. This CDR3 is CASSLGIAGAIDTQYF. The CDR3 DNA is TGTGCCAGCAGCTTAGGAATAGCGGGGGCGATAGATACGCAGTATTTT.

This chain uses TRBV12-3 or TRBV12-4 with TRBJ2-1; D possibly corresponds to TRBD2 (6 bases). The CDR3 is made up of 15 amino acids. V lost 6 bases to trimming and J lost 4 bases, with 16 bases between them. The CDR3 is CASRARGAQYNEQFF. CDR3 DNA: TGTGCCAGCAGGGCGCGCGGGGCCCAGTACAATGAGCAGTTCTTC.

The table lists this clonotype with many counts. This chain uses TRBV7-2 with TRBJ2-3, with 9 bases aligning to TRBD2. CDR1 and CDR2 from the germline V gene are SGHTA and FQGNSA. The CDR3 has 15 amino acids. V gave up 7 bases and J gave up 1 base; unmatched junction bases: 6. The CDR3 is CASKPTSGRTDTQYF. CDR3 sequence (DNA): TGTGCCAGCAAACCGACTAGCGGACGCACAGATACGCAGTATTTT.

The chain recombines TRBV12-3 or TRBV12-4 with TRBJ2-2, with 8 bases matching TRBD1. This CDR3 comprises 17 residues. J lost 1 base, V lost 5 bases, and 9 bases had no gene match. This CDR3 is CASSRLSTGGNTGELFF. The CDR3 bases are TGTGCCAGCAGTAGGCTATCAACAGGGGGGAACACCGGGGAGCTGTTTTTT.

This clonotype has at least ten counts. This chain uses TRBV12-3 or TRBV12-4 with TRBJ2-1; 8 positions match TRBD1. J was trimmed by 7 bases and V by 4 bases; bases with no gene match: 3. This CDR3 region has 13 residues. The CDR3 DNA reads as TGTGCCAGCAGTTGGGACAGGTCGAATGAGCAGTTCTTC. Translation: CASSWDRSNEQFF.

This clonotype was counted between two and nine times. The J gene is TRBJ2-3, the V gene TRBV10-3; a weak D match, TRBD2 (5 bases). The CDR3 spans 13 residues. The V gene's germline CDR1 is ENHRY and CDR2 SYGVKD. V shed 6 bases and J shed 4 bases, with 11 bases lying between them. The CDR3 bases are TGTGCCATCAGCCCCGCCGGGGCAGATACGCAGTATTTT. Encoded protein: CAISPAGADTQYF.

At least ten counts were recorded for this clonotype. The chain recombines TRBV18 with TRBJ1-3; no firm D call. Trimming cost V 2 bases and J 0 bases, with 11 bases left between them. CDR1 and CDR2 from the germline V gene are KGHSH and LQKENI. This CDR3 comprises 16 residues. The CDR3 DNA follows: TGTGCCAGCTCACCAGCACGGAAGAGCTCTGGAAACACCATATATTTT. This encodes CASSPARKSSGNTIYF.

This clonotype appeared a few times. CDR3 sequence (DNA): TGTGCCTGCCAGGACAGGGGGAAGTGGCACACTGAAGCTTTCTTT. This codes for CACQDRGKWHTEAFF. The rearrangement uses TRBV30 and TRBJ1-1; TRBD1 aligns across 10 bases. This CDR3 is built from 15 residues. Germline trimming cut 6 bases from V and 3 bases from J; bases unmatched to any gene: 10. Germline-derived CDR1 and CDR2 are GTSNPN and SVGIG (reference sequence).